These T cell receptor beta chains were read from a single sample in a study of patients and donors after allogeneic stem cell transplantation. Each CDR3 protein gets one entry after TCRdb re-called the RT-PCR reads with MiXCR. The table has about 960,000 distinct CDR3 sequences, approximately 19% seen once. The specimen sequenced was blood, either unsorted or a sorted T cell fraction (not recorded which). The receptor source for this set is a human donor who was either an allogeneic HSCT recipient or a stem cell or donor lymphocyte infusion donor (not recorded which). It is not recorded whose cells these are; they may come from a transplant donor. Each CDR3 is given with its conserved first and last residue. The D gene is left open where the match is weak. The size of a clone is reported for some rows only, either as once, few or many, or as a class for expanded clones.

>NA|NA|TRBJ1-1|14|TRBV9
CASSVSLRNTEAFF
TGTGCCAGCAGCGTCTCCTTGAGAAACACTGAAGCTTTCTTT
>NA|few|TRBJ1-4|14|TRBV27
CASRDRGGNEKLFF
TGTGCCAGCAGGGACCGAGGCGGCAATGAAAAACTGTTTTTT
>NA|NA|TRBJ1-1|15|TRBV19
CASSIVFGTGTEAFF
TGTGCCAGTAGTATAGTGTTCGGGACGGGGACTGAAGCTTTCTTT
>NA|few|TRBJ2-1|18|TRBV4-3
CASSHYYRRGSSYNEQFF
TGCGCCAGCAGCCACTATTACCGCAGGGGAAGTAGCTACAATGAGCAGTTCTTC
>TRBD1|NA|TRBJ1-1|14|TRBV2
CASFRGQMNTEAFF
TGTGCCAGCTTCAGGGGGCAGATGAACACTGAAGCTTTCTTT
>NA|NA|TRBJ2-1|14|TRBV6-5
CASSYAPGASGQFF
TGTGCCAGCAGTTACGCTCCCGGAGCCAGTGGGCAGTTCTTC
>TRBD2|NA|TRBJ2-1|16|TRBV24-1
CATSNLGAGGGNEQFF
TGTGCCACCAGTAATTTGGGGGCGGGAGGGGGCAATGAGCAGTTCTTC
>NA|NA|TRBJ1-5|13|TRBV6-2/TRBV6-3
CASSRWGGQPQHF
TGTGCCAGCAGCCGGTGGGGGGGACAGCCCCAGCATTTT
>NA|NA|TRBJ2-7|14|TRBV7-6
CASSFPLGDDEQYF
TGTGCCAGCAGCTTCCCCCTCGGTGACGACGAGCAGTACTTC
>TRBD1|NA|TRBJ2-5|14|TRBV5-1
CASSFWDRGETQYF
TGCGCCAGCAGCTTCTGGGACAGGGGAGAGACCCAGTACTTC
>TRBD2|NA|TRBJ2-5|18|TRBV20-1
CSARDLKTSGRAVETQYF
TGCAGTGCTAGAGATCTAAAGACTAGCGGGAGGGCCGTAGAGACCCAGTACTTC
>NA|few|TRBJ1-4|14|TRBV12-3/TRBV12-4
CASSLDAYAGKLFF
TGTGCCAGCAGTTTAGATGCCTACGCAGGGAAACTGTTTTTT
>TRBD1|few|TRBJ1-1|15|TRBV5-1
CASSVRTGRNTEAFF
TGCGCCAGCAGCGTCCGGACAGGGAGGAACACTGAAGCTTTCTTT
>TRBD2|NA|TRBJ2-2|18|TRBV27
CASSFAGLAGANTGELFF
TGTGCCAGCAGTTTTGCGGGACTAGCGGGGGCGAACACCGGGGAGCTGTTTTTT
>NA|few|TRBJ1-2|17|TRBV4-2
CASSQDEGQTKYYGYTF
TGTGCCAGCAGCCAAGATGAAGGCCAAACAAAGTACTATGGCTACACCTTC
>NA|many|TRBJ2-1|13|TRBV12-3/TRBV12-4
CASTHGTSNEQFF
TGTGCCAGCACCCACGGGACGAGCAATGAGCAGTTCTTC
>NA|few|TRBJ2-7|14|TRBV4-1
CASSQAPLALEQYF
TGCGCCAGCAGCCAAGCCCCACTAGCTCTCGAGCAGTACTTC
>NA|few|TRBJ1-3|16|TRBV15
CATSRAKGQSQNTIYF
TGTGCCACCAGCAGAGCCAAGGGGCAAAGTCAAAACACCATATATTTT
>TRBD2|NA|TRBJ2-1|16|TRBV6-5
CASSYQGLAGDDEQFF
TGTGCCAGCAGTTACCAAGGACTAGCGGGAGACGATGAGCAGTTCTTC
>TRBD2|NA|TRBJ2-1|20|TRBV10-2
CASSDSSRTSGRASYNEQFF
TGCGCCAGCAGTGACTCCTCCAGGACTAGCGGGAGGGCCTCTTACAATGAGCAGTTCTTC
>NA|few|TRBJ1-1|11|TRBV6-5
CASSHGQGRIF
TGTGCCAGCAGTCACGGCCAGGGGAGGATCTTT
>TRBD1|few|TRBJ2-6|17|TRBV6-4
CASSRDRGETGANVLTF
TGTGCCAGCAGCCGGGACAGGGGAGAGACCGGGGCCAACGTCCTGACTTTC
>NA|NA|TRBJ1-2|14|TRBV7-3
CASSLKPGAHGYTF
TGTGCCAGCAGCTTGAAACCGGGGGCTCATGGCTACACCTTC
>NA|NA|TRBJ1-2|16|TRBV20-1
CSARKQGSGPNYGYTF
TGCAGTGCTAGGAAGCAGGGATCGGGTCCTAACTATGGCTACACCTTC
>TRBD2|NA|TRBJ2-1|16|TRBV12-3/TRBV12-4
CASSPLQSGLVNEQFF
TGTGCCAGCAGTCCACTCCAATCCGGACTAGTCAATGAGCAGTTCTTC
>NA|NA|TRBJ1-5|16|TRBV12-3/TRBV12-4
CASSLELGASNQPQHF
TGTGCCAGCAGTTTAGAGCTCGGTGCAAGCAATCAGCCCCAGCATTTT
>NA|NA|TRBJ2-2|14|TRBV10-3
CAIMRGVYAGELFF
TGTGCCATCATGAGGGGCGTTTACGCCGGGGAGCTGTTTTTT
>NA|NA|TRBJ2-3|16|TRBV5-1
CASSFETASGADTQYF
TGCGCCAGCAGCTTTGAGACGGCCAGCGGCGCAGATACGCAGTATTTT
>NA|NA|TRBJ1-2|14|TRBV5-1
CASSDPTGNYGYTF
TGCGCCAGCAGCGACCCAACAGGGAACTATGGCTACACCTTC
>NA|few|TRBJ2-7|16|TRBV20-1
CSASPISSEIGYEQYF
TGCAGTGCTAGTCCAATTTCATCGGAGATCGGCTACGAGCAGTACTTC
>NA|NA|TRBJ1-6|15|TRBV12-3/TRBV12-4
CASTGGSSYNSPLHF
TGTGCCAGCACGGGGGGAAGCTCCTATAATTCACCCCTCCACTTT
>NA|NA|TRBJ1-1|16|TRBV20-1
CSASPPSSPLRTEAFF
TGCAGTGCTTCCCCCCCCTCCTCTCCCCTGAGAACTGAAGCTTTCTTT
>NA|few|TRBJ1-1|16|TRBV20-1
CSARVVLGGQNTEAFF
TGCAGTGCTAGAGTAGTTTTGGGCGGCCAAAACACTGAAGCTTTCTTT
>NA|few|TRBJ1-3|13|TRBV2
CASTPARGNTIYF
TGTGCCAGCACCCCTGCTCGTGGAAACACCATATATTTT
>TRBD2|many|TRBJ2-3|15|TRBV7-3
CASSLLAGGTDTQYF
TGTGCCAGCAGTTTACTAGCGGGAGGCACAGATACGCAGTATTTT
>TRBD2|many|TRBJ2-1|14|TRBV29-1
CSATGLAVYNEQFF
TGCAGCGCCACCGGACTAGCGGTTTACAATGAGCAGTTCTTC
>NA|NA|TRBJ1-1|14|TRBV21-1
CASSDRAGRTEAFF
TGTGCCAGCAGCGACAGAGCGGGGCGAACTGAAGCTTTCTTT
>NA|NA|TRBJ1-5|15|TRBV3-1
CASSQDSTANQPQHF
TGTGCCAGCAGCCAAGATAGCACGGCAAATCAGCCCCAGCATTTT
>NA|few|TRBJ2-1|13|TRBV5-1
CASSLVANNEQFF
TGCGCCAGCAGCTTGGTGGCTAACAATGAGCAGTTCTTC
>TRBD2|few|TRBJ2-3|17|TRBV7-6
CASSLEAGTRVPDTQYF
TGTGCCAGCAGCTTAGAGGCGGGGACTAGAGTTCCAGATACGCAGTATTTT
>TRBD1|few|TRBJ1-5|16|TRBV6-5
CASSYGTGATNQPQHF
TGTGCCAGCAGCTACGGGACAGGGGCTACCAATCAGCCCCAGCATTTT
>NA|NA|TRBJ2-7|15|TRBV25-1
CASSELQGGNNEQYF
TGTGCCAGCAGTGAACTCCAGGGCGGGAACAACGAGCAGTACTTC
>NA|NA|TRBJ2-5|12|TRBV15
CATSRALGTQYF
TGTGCCACCAGCAGAGCTCTCGGGACCCAGTACTTC
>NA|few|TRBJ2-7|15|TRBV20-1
CSARNRASSPYEQYF
TGCAGTGCTAGGAACAGGGCATCCTCTCCCTACGAGCAGTACTTC
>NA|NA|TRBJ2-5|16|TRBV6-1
CASRRSRRANKETQYF
TGTGCCAGCAGACGATCTAGAAGGGCAAACAAAGAGACCCAGTACTTC
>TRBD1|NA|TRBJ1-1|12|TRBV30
CAWSGRTGEAFF
TGTGCCTGGAGTGGTAGGACAGGAGAAGCTTTCTTT
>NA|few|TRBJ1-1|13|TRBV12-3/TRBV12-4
CASEYSPNTEAFF
TGTGCCAGCGAGTACAGCCCGAACACTGAAGCTTTCTTT
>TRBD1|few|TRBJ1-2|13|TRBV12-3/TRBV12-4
CASSFDRVHGYTF
TGTGCCAGCAGTTTTGACAGGGTTCATGGCTACACCTTC
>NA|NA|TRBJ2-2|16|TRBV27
CASFLTGTTNTGELFF
TGTGCCAGCTTCCTGACCGGGACAACGAACACCGGGGAGCTGTTTTTT
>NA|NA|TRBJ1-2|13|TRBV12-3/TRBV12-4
CATTNRQDYGYTF
TGTGCCACCACAAATAGGCAGGACTATGGCTACACCTTC
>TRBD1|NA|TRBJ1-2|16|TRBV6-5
CASSYLRDRGNYGYTF
TGTGCCAGCAGTTATCTCAGGGACAGGGGGAACTATGGCTACACCTTC
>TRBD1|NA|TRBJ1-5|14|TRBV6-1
CASRFGQGGQPQHF
TGTGCCAGCAGATTCGGACAGGGAGGACAGCCCCAGCATTTT
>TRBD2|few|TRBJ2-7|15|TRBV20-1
CSARDRRGGHYEQYF
TGCAGTGCTAGAGATAGGCGGGGGGGTCACTACGAGCAGTACTTC
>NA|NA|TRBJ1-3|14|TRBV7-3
CASSLTGSPNTIYF
TGTGCCAGCAGCTTAACGGGCAGTCCTAACACCATATATTTT
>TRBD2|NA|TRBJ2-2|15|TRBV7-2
CASSLVGREGRELFF
TGTGCCAGCAGCTTAGTGGGCAGGGAGGGAAGGGAGCTGTTTTTT
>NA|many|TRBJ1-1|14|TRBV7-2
CASSPRQRNTEAFF
TGTGCCAGCAGCCCTAGACAGAGGAACACTGAAGCTTTCTTT
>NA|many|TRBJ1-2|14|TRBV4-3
CASSQGQGVSGYTF
TGCGCCAGCAGCCAAGGGCAAGGGGTTTCTGGCTACACCTTC
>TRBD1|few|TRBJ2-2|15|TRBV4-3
CASSRADRDTGELFF
TGCGCCAGCAGCCGGGCAGACAGGGACACCGGGGAGCTGTTTTTT